Presented here are 32 T cell receptor beta chains from one specimen sequenced in a study of T-cell reconstitution after alpha-beta-depleted transplantation in children. Molecular barcoding with unique molecular identifiers was used for the TCRbeta library. TCRdb itself ran the PCR reads through MiXCR, one entry per CDR3 protein. The sample has tens of thousands of distinct CDR3 sequences; roughly 20% are singletons. Source: PBMCs, mostly from graft donor cells, taken 360 days after TCRalphabeta/CD19-depleted stem cell transplant. The receptors were gathered from a male patient under 10 years old who had a stem cell transplant for acute lymphoblastic leukemia, so the T cells may come from the graft donor.

This clonotype was seen only a few times. The chain couples TRBV20-1 to TRBJ2-7; D might be TRBD2 (6 bases). The length of the CDR3 is 14 residues. Germline V gives CDR1 DFQATT, CDR2 SNEGSKA (reference sequence). Trimming cost V 1 base and J 3 bases, with 13 bases left between them. This CDR3 reads CSARVPAGLYEQYF. CDR3 nucleotides: TGCAGTGCTAGAGTTCCAGCGGGCCTCTACGAGCAGTACTTC.

This sequence joins TRBV12-3 or TRBV12-4 and TRBJ2-3; D gene ambiguous. The CDR3 has 13 residues. Trimming took off 1 base at V and 2 bases at J, with 4 bases between the two ends. CDR3 protein: CASSLGDTDTQYF. DNA for the CDR3: TGTGCCAGCAGTTTAGGGGACACAGATACGCAGTATTTT.

This clonotype was seen only a few times. The rearrangement joins TRBV7-9 to TRBJ2-3, with TRBD2 identical over 11 bases. Trimming took 5 bases from V and 3 from J; bases not matched to a gene: 7. CDR1 and CDR2 from the germline V gene are SEHNR and FQNEAQ (reference sequence). This CDR3 spans 16 amino acids. CDR3 in amino acids: CASSTDRTSGTDTQYF. The CDR3 DNA is TGTGCCAGCAGCACCGACAGGACTAGCGGGACAGATACGCAGTATTTT.

This clonotype was found many times. The gene calls are TRBV15 and TRBJ2-3; TRBD2 matches at 8 bases. V lost 3 bases and J lost 2; bases outside the gene matches: 7. Germline V CDR1 and CDR2: LNHNV, YYDKDF (reference sequence). This CDR3 has 16 residues. CDR3 residues: CATSRGGGRHTDTQYF. DNA of the CDR3: TGTGCCACCAGCAGGGGGGGCGGGAGGCACACAGATACGCAGTATTTT.

This clonotype was recorded a few times. This sequence joins TRBV4-1 and TRBJ1-5; the D is unclear. V was shortened by 1 base and J by 0 bases, with 10 bases between the two germline ends. CDR1 and CDR2 from the germline V gene are MGHRA and YSYEKL. The length of the CDR3 is 16 residues. CDR3 sequence reads: CASSQVRGFSNQPQHF. CDR3 coding DNA: TGCGCCAGCAGCCAAGTGCGGGGTTTTAGCAATCAGCCCCAGCATTTT.

The chain joins TRBV12-3 or TRBV12-4 to TRBJ2-1; 8 bases agree with TRBD2. V shed 5 bases, J shed 9 bases, and the junction held 9 bases outside the gene matches. The CDR3 covers 14 residues. The CDR3 is CASSGAGVNLEQFF. The CDR3, as DNA: TGTGCCAGCAGTGGAGCGGGAGTCAATCTTGAGCAGTTCTTC.

The V gene is TRBV5-1, the J gene TRBJ2-7, with TRBD2 identical over 14 bases. The CDR3 extends over 15 amino acids. The trim removed 3 bases at V and 6 bases at J, leaving 5 bases unmatched. The germline gives CDR1 SGHRS, CDR2 YFSETQ. In DNA form, the CDR3 reads TGCGCCAGCAGCTACGGACTAGCGGGAGGCGGCGAGCAGTACTTC. Encoded protein: CASSYGLAGGGEQYF. The full variable domain, rest sourced from reference TRBV5-1 and TRBJ2-7, is KAGVTQTPRYLIKTRGQQVTLSCSPISGHRSVSWYQQTPGQGLQFLFEYFSETQRNKGNFPGRFSGRQFSNSRSEMNVSTLELGDSALYLCASSYGLAGGGEQYFGPGTRLTVT.

The chain links TRBV5-5 to TRBJ2-7; D not certain. This CDR3 is 12 amino acids long. The germline V gene encodes CDR1 SGHKS and CDR2 YYEKEE (reference sequence). V was pared by 0 bases and J by 3 bases, with 4 bases between. The CDR3 bases are TGTGCCAGCAGCTTGGCTCACTACGAGCAGTACTTC. This codes for CASSLAHYEQYF.

This clonotype came up a few times. The chain couples TRBV13 to TRBJ2-1; D is uncertain. CDR3 length: 15 amino acids. V shed 6 bases and J shed 5 bases, with 17 bases lying between them. Germline V lookup: CDR1 PRHDT, CDR2 FYEKMQ (reference sequence). The CDR3 region has the DNA TGTGCCAGCAGTCGGACCTCCGGGTTTGACAATGAGCAGTTCTTC. Its protein product is CASSRTSGFDNEQFF. Complete variable domain (other parts from reference TRBV13 and TRBJ2-1): AAGVIQSPRHLIKEKRETATLKCYPIPRHDTVYWYQQGPGQDPQFLISFYEKMQSDKGSIPDRFSAQQFSDYHSELNMSSLELGDSALYFCASSRTSGFDNEQFFGPGTRLTVL.

This clonotype was counted many times. This chain uses TRBV7-9 with TRBJ1-2; perhaps TRBD1 as D (6 bases). Germline V lookup: CDR1 SEHNR, CDR2 FQNEAQ (reference sequence). Trimming shortened V by 2 bases and J by 3 bases, and 7 bases separated the two germline ends. CDR3 length: 13 amino acids. As DNA, the CDR3 is TGTGCCAGCAGCTTAAGGGGGGACTATGGCTACACCTTC. Protein sequence: CASSLRGDYGYTF.

This clonotype was counted a few times. The genes are TRBV5-1 and TRBJ2-7, with D perhaps TRBD1 (5 bases). The germline gives CDR1 SGHRS, CDR2 YFSETQ. The V gene lost 4 bases and the J gene lost 6 bases, with 14 bases spanning the gap. The CDR3 sequence is 13 residues long. CDR3 nucleotides: TGCGCCAGCAGCAACAGGACCAACTTCGAGCAGTACTTC. Translation: CASSNRTNFEQYF.

The V gene is TRBV11-2, the J gene TRBJ2-5; D is possibly TRBD1 or TRBD2 (5 bases each). Looked up from germline, CDR1 is SGHAT and CDR2 is FQNNGV. Trimming removed 1 base at V and 4 bases at J, with 13 bases between. This CDR3 comprises 15 residues. CDR3 in DNA: TGTGCCAGCAGCTTAGGGGACCCGAAGGGAGAGACCCAGTACTTC. This sequence encodes CASSLGDPKGETQYF.

This clonotype was detected only a few times. The V call is TRBV5-5, the J call TRBJ2-7, with D tentatively TRBD2 (7 bases). The CDR3 runs 17 residues. V dropped 3 bases and J dropped 0 bases, with 19 bases sitting between them. CDR1 and CDR2 (germline): SGHKS, YYEKEE (reference sequence). The DNA of the CDR3 is TGTGCCAGCAGCTCAAGGTGGGGGAGGGGGTACTCCTACGAGCAGTACTTC. Amino acids: CASSSRWGRGYSYEQYF.

This clonotype was detected only a few times. The chain combines TRBV10-2 with TRBJ2-1; 9 bases match TRBD2. After removal of 8 bases from V and 8 bases from J, the junction contained 16 bases not matched to a gene. The germline gives CDR1 WSHSY, CDR2 SAAADI. CDR3 length equals 16 residues. CDR3 loop: CASSRGGRGQAHEQFF. As DNA, the CDR3 is TGCGCCAGCTCGCGGGGGGGTAGGGGGCAGGCACATGAGCAGTTCTTC.

The J gene is TRBJ2-5, the V gene TRBV7-9; weak D call: TRBD1 (6 bases). The germline V gene encodes CDR1 SEHNR and CDR2 FQNEAQ (reference sequence). The CDR3 spans 13 residues. Deletions cut 4 bases from V and 5 bases from J, with 11 bases between. The CDR3 loop reads CASSSLGAETQYF. Here the CDR3 DNA reads TGTGCCAGCAGCTCACTGGGGGCCGAGACCCAGTACTTC.

This clonotype was picked up a small number of times. The genes are TRBV12-3 or TRBV12-4 and TRBJ1-5; 7 bases map to TRBD1. The CDR3 extends over 15 amino acids. Trimming removed 1 base from V and 2 bases from J; junction bases left unmatched: 2. In DNA, the CDR3 is TGTGCCAGCAGTTTAGTCGGGACAGGCAATCAGCCCCAGCATTTT. Translation gives CASSLVGTGNQPQHF.

This clonotype has just a few counts. The genes are TRBV7-9 and TRBJ2-1; TRBD1 might be the D (5 bases). This CDR3 has 11 residues. The V end was cut by 5 bases, the J end by 9 bases, with 8 bases between. Per germline, CDR1 SEHNR and CDR2 FQNEAQ (reference sequence). DNA for the CDR3: TGTGCCAGCAGCCCGACAGCTGAGCAGTTCTTC. It translates to CASSPTAEQFF.

This rearrangement joins TRBV4-1 to TRBJ2-7; maybe TRBD2 (5 bases). The CDR3 is made up of 14 amino acids. The V end was cut by 4 bases, the J end by 4 bases, with 14 bases between. Germline CDR1 reads MGHRA; CDR2 reads YSYEKL. CDR3 coding DNA: TGCGCCAGCAGCCGCGACCCCTCGGGGTACGAGCAGTACTTC. Protein sequence: CASSRDPSGYEQYF.

This clonotype was seen more than once but under ten times. The chain recombines TRBV12-3 or TRBV12-4 with TRBJ2-4; 12 nucleotides align to TRBD2. V shed 7 bases, J shed 0 bases, and the junction held 7 bases outside the gene matches. The CDR3 runs to 17 residues. The CDR3 nucleotides read TGTGCCAGCACCTTCCGGGGACTAGCGGGAGCCAAAAACATTCAGTACTTC. Translating it yields CASTFRGLAGAKNIQYF.

The CDR3 loop is CASPSPSSQETQYF. In DNA form, the CDR3 reads TGTGCCAGCCCTTCACCTTCGTCCCAAGAGACCCAGTACTTC. The chain is built from TRBV2 and TRBJ2-5; D remains ambiguous. CDR3 length: 14 amino acids. In germline, CDR1 is SNHLY, CDR2 FYNNEI. The germline V and J ends were trimmed by 8 bases and 1 base, with 14 bases remaining between them.

This clonotype showed up just a few times. The chain has TRBV2 and TRBJ1-1; 7 bases map to TRBD1. J gave up 0 bases and V 8 bases, and 9 bases lay outside the gene matches. CDR1 and CDR2 from the germline V gene are SNHLY and FYNNEI. The CDR3 consists of 15 residues. The CDR3 DNA follows: TGTGCCAGCCGGGACAGATTTGCCATGAACACTGAAGCTTTCTTT. This translates into CASRDRFAMNTEAFF.

This clonotype was seen only a few times. The chain links TRBV12-3 or TRBV12-4 to TRBJ2-2, with D unresolved. The CDR3 contains 12 residues. V shed 11 bases and J shed 6 bases, with 13 bases lying between them. The CDR3 sequence: CAGYRRPGELFF. DNA for the CDR3: TGTGCCGGATACAGAAGACCCGGGGAGCTGTTTTTT.

The table lists this clonotype with a few counts. The CDR3 coding sequence is TGCAGTGCCGACCCGCTAGCGGGAGGGCCCTCGGGCACAGATACGCAGTATTTT. Translation: CSADPLAGGPSGTDTQYF. The chain employs TRBV20-1 and TRBJ2-3; TRBD2 matches at 12 bases. J gave up 1 base and V 6 bases, and 14 bases lay outside the gene matches. Germline CDR1 reads DFQATT; CDR2 reads SNEGSKA (reference sequence). The length of the CDR3 is 18 residues.

A few counts support this clonotype. The chain joins TRBV11-1 to TRBJ2-1; D not certain. The V end was cut by 5 bases, the J end by 12 bases, with 14 bases between. The CDR3 is made up of 12 amino acids. From germline, CDR1 is SGHAT and CDR2 FQDESV (reference sequence). The CDR3 protein is CASSLSSRSQFF. CDR3 DNA sequence: TGTGCCAGCAGCCTCAGCAGTCGATCGCAGTTCTTC.

This clonotype came up a few times. This chain's CDR3 is CASSPPTSAYEQYF. CDR3 DNA: TGCGCCAGCAGCCCCCCCACTAGCGCCTACGAGCAGTACTTC. This chain links TRBV5-1 with TRBJ2-7, with 7 positions matching TRBD2. V lost 4 bases and J lost 2; bases outside the gene matches: 6. Germline loops: CDR1 SGHRS, CDR2 YFSETQ. The CDR3 is 14 residues long. The variable domain in full, with the rest retrieved from reference TRBV5-1 and TRBJ2-7, is KAGVTQTPRYLIKTRGQQVTLSCSPISGHRSVSWYQQTPGQGLQFLFEYFSETQRNKGNFPGRFSGRQFSNSRSEMNVSTLELGDSALYLCASSPPTSAYEQYFGPGTRLTVT.

The J gene is TRBJ1-4, the V gene TRBV7-6; 8 nucleotides line up with TRBD1. Germline loops: CDR1 SGHVS, CDR2 FNYEAQ. V shed 6 bases and J 10 bases; nucleotides not matched to a gene: 10. This CDR3 contains 14 residues. As DNA, the CDR3 is TGTGCCAGCAGTATAGGGACAGGAGGAGGAAAACTGTTTTTT. Its translation is CASSIGTGGGKLFF.

This clonotype was counted ten times or more. The gene calls are TRBV12-3 or TRBV12-4 and TRBJ2-7; maybe TRBD2 (6 bases). Trimming cost V 6 bases and J 6 bases, with 12 bases left between them. There are 12 residues in the CDR3. This chain's CDR3 is CASRGGLGEQYF. CDR3 nucleotides: TGTGCCAGCAGGGGGGGTCTTGGCGAGCAGTACTTC.

The chain carries TRBV6-1 and TRBJ2-2; no definite D call. The CDR3 totals 16 residues. Germline lookup yields CDR1 MNHNS and CDR2 SASEGT. V shed 7 bases and J shed 2 bases, with 17 bases lying between them. The CDR3 loop is CASMWAVAHNTGELFF. CDR3 DNA sequence: TGTGCCAGCATGTGGGCAGTGGCTCATAACACCGGGGAGCTGTTTTTT.

The table lists this clonotype with a few counts. J is TRBJ1-1 and V is TRBV6-1, with D possibly TRBD1 on 5 matching bases. V was clipped by 6 bases and J by 1 base, with 12 bases between them. The germline V gene encodes CDR1 MNHNS and CDR2 SASEGT. This CDR3 has 14 amino acids. In DNA form, the CDR3 reads TGTGCCAGCAGATGGCCGGGGCAGAACACTGAAGCTTTCTTT. Translated: CASRWPGQNTEAFF.

This clonotype was seen more than once but under ten times. The chain recombines TRBV12-3 or TRBV12-4 with TRBJ2-1; tentative D call: TRBD2 (6 bases). The V and J ends lost 6 bases and 4 bases respectively, with 10 bases between them. This CDR3 is 13 amino acids long. Written as DNA, the CDR3 is TGTGCCAGCAGGGCTAGCGCATACAATGAGCAGTTCTTC. Its translation is CASRASAYNEQFF.

This sequence joins TRBV6-5 and TRBJ2-1; D is unclear. The germline V and J ends were trimmed by 0 bases and 5 bases, with 5 bases remaining between them. Germline assignment: CDR1 MNHEY and CDR2 SVGAGI. The CDR3 contains 13 residues. The CDR3 bases are TGTGCCAGCAGTTACTCGAGGAACAATGAGCAGTTCTTC. This encodes CASSYSRNNEQFF.

V and J are TRBV7-9 and TRBJ2-1; 8 bases line up with TRBD1. Germline V lookup: CDR1 SEHNR, CDR2 FQNEAQ (reference sequence). This CDR3 spans 16 amino acids. V dropped 5 bases and J dropped 4; count of bases not matched to a gene: 10. The CDR3 loop is CASSPRWTGFYNEQFF. As DNA, the CDR3 is TGTGCCAGCAGCCCGCGGTGGACAGGGTTTTACAATGAGCAGTTCTTC.